What follows is one T cell receptor (beta chain) and its context. As yet, its antigen is unknown. Sufficient DNA from normal breast often required about 95-330 mg tissue. The entry originates in a study of early stage breast cancer tumors. Study-level information: Average read coverage per sample was approximately 10-fold. The study, taken as a whole, reports: Tumors had roughly 2.6-fold higher T cell density than normal breast.

The CDR3 has 15 amino acids. The V end lost 1 base, the J end lost 0 bases, and 10 bases lay between the germline ends. CDR1 and CDR2 (germline): MNHEY, SMNVEV (reference sequence). The table came from immunoSEQ multiplex PCR; TCRdb's copy has only in-frame clones and leaves some out. The table lists over 8,500 clones, 71% of them singletons. The sequence was obtained from a person aged 60 to 70 with breast cancer. V and J are TRBV27 and TRBJ2-7, with no clear D. The sample consisted of normal breast tissue next to the tumor. The CDR3 nucleotides are TGTGCCAGCAGTTTATACGCGGCGAGCTCCTACGAGCAGTACTTC. It specifies CASSLYAASSYEQYF.